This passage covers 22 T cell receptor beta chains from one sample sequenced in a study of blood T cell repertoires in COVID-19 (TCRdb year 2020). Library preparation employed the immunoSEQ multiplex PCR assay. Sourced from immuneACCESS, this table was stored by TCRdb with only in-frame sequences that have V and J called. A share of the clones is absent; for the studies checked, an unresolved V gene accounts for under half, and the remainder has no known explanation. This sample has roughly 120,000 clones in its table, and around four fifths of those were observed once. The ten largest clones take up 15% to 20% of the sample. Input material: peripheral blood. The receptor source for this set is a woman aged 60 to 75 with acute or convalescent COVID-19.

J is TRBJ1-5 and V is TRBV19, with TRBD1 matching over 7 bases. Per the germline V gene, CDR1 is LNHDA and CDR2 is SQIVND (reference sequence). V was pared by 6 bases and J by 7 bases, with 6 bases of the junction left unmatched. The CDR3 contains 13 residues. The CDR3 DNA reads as TGTGCCAGTAGCGAACAGGGGCCCCAGCCCCAGCATTTT. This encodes CASSEQGPQPQHF.

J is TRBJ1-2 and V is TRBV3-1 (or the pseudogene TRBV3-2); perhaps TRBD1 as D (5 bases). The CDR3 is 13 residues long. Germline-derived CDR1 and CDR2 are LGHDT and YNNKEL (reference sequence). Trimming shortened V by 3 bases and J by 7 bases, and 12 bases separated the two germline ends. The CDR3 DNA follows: TGTGCCAGCAGCCACACAGGCGTTGGTGGCTACACCTTC. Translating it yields CASSHTGVGGYTF.

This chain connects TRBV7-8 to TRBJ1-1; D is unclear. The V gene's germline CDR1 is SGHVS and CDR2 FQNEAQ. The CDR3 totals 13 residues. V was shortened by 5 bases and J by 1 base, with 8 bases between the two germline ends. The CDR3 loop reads CASSRQQNTEAFF. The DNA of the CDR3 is TGTGCCAGCAGCCGTCAACAGAACACTGAAGCTTTCTTT.

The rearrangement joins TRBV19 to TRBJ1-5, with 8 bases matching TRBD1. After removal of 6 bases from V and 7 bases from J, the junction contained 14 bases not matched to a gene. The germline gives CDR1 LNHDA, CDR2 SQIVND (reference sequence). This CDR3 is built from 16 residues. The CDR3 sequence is CASRGSLDRVNQPQHF. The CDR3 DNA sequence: TGTGCCAGTAGAGGTTCCCTGGACAGGGTTAACCAGCCCCAGCATTTT.

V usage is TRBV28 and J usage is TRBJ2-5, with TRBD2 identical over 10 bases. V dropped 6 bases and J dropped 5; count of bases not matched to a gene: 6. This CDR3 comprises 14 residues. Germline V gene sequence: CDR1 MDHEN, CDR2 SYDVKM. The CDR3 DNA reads TGTGCCAGCAGCTCCGGGACTAGCGTTGAGACCCAGTACTTC. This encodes CASSSGTSVETQYF.

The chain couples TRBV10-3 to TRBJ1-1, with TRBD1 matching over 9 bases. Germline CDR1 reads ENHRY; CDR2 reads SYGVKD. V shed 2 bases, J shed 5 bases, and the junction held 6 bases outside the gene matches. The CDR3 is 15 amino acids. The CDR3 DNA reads TGTGCCATCAGTGAGCCTGGACAGGGGAGGACTGAAGCTTTCTTT. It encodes CAISEPGQGRTEAFF.

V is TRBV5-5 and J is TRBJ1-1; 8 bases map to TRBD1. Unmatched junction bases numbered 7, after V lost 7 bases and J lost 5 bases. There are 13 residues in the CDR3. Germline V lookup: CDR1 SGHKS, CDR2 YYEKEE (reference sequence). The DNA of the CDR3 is TGTGCCAGCGTAGTTACAGGGGGAACTGAAGCTTTCTTT. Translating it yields CASVVTGGTEAFF.

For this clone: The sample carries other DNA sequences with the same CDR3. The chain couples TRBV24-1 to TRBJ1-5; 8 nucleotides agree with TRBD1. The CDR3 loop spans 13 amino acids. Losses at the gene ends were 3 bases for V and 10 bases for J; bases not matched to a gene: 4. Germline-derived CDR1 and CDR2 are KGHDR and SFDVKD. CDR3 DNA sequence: TGTGCCACCAGTGATCCCAGGGGGCGACCCCAGCATTTT. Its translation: CATSDPRGRPQHF.

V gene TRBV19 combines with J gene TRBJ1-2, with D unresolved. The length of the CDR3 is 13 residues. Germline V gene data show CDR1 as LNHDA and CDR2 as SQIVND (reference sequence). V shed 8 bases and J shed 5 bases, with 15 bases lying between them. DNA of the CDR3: TGTGCCAGTGGGCTGCCTATTGGGTATGGCTACACCTTC. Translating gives CASGLPIGYGYTF.

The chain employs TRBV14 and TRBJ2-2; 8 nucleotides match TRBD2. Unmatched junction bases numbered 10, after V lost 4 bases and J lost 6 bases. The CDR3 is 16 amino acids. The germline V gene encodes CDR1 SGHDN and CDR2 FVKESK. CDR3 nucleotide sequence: TGTGCCAGCAGCCCCCGGGGGACTAGTCCGGCCGGGGAGCTGTTTTTT. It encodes CASSPRGTSPAGELFF. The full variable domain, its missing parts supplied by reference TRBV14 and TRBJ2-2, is EAGVTQFPSHSVIEKGQTVTLRCDPISGHDNLYWYRRVMGKEIKFLLHFVKESKQDESGMPNNRFLAERTGGTYSTLKVQPAELEDSGVYFCASSPRGTSPAGELFFGEGSRLTVL.

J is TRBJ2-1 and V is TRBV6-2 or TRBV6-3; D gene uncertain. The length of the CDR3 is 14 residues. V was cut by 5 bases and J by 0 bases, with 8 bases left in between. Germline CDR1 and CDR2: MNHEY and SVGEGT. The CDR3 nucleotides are TGTGCCAGCAGTAATTCTCGCTCCTACAATGAGCAGTTCTTC. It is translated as CASSNSRSYNEQFF.

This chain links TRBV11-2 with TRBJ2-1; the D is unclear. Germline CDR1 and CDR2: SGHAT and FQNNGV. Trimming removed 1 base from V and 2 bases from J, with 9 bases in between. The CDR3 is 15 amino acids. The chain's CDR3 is CASSLGSTPYNEQFF. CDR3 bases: TGTGCCAGCAGCTTAGGGTCGACTCCCTACAATGAGCAGTTCTTC.

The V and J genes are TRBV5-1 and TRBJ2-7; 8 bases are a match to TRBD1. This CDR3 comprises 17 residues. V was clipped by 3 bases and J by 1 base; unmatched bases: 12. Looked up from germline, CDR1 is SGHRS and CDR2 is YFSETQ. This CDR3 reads CASSSPPQQGGSYEQYF. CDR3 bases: TGCGCCAGCAGCTCCCCCCCGCAACAGGGGGGATCCTACGAGCAGTACTTC.

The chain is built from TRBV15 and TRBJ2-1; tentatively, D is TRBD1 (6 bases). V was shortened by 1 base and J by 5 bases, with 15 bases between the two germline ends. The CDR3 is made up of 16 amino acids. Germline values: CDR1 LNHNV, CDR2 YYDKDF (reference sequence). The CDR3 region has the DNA TGTGCCACCAGCAGAGGCCCTGCGACAGGAGACAATGAGCAGTTCTTC. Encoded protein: CATSRGPATGDNEQFF.

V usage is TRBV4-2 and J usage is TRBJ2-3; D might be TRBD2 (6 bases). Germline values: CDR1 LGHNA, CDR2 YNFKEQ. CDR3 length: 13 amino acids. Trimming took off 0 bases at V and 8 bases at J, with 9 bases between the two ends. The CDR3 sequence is CASSQEEGSTQYF. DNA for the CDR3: TGTGCCAGCAGCCAAGAGGAGGGGAGTACGCAGTATTTT.

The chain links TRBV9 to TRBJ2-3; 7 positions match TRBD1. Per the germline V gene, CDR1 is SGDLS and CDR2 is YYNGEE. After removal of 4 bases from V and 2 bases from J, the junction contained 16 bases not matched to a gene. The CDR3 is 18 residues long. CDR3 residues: CASSQDPSDRAPTDTQYF. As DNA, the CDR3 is TGTGCCAGCAGCCAAGACCCATCAGACAGGGCGCCCACAGATACGCAGTATTTT.

The DNA of the CDR3 is TGTGCCAGCAGCGCCGGGATCGGTGATTTCCCCAGGCTGGGGGGGCAGTATTTT. Translated: CASSAGIGDFPRLGGQYF. V is TRBV5-4 and J is TRBJ2-3; tentatively, D is TRBD2 (6 bases). This CDR3 contains 18 residues. Germline-derived CDR1 and CDR2 are SGHNT and YYREEE (reference sequence). V was cut by 4 bases and J by 11 bases, with 32 bases left in between.

This chain's CDR3 is CASSLELASETQYF. CDR3 nucleotide sequence: TGCGCCAGCAGCTTGGAACTAGCTTCAGAGACCCAGTACTTC. This chain links TRBV5-1 with TRBJ2-5; D may be TRBD2 (6 bases). Germline loops: CDR1 SGHRS, CDR2 YFSETQ. V was cut by 0 bases and J by 4 bases, with 10 bases left in between. The CDR3 has 14 residues.

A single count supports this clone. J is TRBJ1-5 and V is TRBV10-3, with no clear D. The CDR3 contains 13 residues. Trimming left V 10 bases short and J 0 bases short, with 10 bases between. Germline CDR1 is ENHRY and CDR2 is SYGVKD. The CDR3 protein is CATKGGSNQPQHF. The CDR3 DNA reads TGTGCCACAAAAGGAGGTAGCAATCAGCCCCAGCATTTT.

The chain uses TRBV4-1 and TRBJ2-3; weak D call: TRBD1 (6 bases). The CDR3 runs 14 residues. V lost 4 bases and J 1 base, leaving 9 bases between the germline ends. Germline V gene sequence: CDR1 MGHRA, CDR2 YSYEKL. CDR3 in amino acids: CASSPRTGTDTQYF. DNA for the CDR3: TGCGCCAGCAGCCCGAGGACAGGCACAGATACGCAGTATTTT.

The CDR3 loop reads CAYASWGATEAFF. The CDR3 DNA follows: TGTGCTTACGCGAGTTGGGGCGCTACTGAAGCTTTCTTT. The V call is TRBV30, the J call TRBJ1-1; D is perhaps TRBD1 (5 bases). Germline V gene data show CDR1 as GTSNPN and CDR2 as SVGIG (reference sequence). The CDR3 sequence is 13 residues long.

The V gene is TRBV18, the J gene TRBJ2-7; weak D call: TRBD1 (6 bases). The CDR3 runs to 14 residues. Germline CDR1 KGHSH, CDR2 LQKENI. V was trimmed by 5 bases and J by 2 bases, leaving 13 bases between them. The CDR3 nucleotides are TGTGCCAGCTCAATGGACAGAACCCCCTACGAGCAGTACTTC. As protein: CASSMDRTPYEQYF.